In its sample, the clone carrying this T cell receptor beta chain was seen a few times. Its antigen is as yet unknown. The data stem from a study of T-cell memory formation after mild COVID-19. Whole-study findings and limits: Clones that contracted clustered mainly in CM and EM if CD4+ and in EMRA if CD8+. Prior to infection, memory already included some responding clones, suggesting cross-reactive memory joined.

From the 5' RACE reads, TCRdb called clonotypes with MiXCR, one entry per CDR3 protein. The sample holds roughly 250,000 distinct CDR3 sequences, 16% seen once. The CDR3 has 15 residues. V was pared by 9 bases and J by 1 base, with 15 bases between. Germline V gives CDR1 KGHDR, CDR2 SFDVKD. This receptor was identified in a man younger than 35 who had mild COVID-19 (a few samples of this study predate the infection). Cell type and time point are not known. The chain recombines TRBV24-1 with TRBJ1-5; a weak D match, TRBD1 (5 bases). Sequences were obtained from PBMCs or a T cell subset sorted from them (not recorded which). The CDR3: CATRGGGRSNQPQHF. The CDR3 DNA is TGTGCCACCCGGGGGGGGGGACGGAGCAATCAGCCCCAGCATTTT.